Listed below are T cell receptor beta chains from one sample, sequenced in a study of blood T cell repertoires in COVID-19. This table comes from immunoSEQ multiplex PCR, and its TCRdb copy is limited to in-frame clones, with some not included. The repertoire has 200,000 to 250,000 clones, 85% to 90% of them found once; the top ten carry approximately 7%. Sequenced material: peripheral blood. The receptors here all came from a woman aged 70 to 79 with active or convalescent COVID-19. CDR3s include the opening cysteine and the closing phenylalanine or tryptophan. Fields, in order: V gene, J gene, clone size, CDR3 protein. Size is stated for part of the rows, as once, few or many counts, or as a class when the clone is expanded.

TRBV5-1	TRBJ2-5	NA	CASSLLGQGAEETQYF
TRBV6-5	TRBJ2-6	NA	CASSPRGGANVLTF
TRBV6-1	TRBJ1-5	NA	CASSERGLDGSNQPQHF
TRBV4-2	TRBJ1-4	NA	CASSQEGGTGAEKLFF
TRBV27	TRBJ1-4	NA	CASSRRTGLNEKLFF
TRBV7-9	TRBJ2-2	NA	CASSLVARPNTGELFF
TRBV7-2	TRBJ1-1	NA	CASSVLQGATEAFF
TRBV4-1	TRBJ1-2	NA	CASSQGQAAWVGYTF
TRBV5-6	TRBJ1-1	NA	CASSFEYTEAFF
TRBV2	TRBJ2-5	NA	CASRWLADGTQYF
TRBV10-1	TRBJ1-1	NA	CASSAGTIGMNTEAFF
TRBV9	TRBJ1-6	few	CASSAVAGNSPLHF
TRBV3-1/TRBV3-2	TRBJ1-1	NA	CASSPWGMGTGVNTEAFF
TRBV2	TRBJ1-5	NA	CASSGDRVYQPQHF
TRBV25-1	TRBJ2-1	NA	CASSGVYAGAAHEQFF
TRBV5-1	TRBJ2-3	NA	CASSSVDRGGRDTQYF
TRBV19	TRBJ1-2	NA	CASSTLDSRLDYGYTF
TRBV5-1	TRBJ2-1	once	CASSLEGLADNEQFF
TRBV11-2	TRBJ1-1	NA	CASSWDSGGRTEAFF
TRBV5-1	TRBJ1-2	NA	CASSEGQASNYGYTF
TRBV5-4	TRBJ2-7	NA	CASSSQLASISYEQYF
TRBV7-2	TRBJ1-1	NA	CASSLRRGPMNTEAFF
TRBV19	TRBJ1-3	NA	CASSSSTGTGNTIYF
TRBV11-2	TRBJ2-1	NA	CASSPPGGLGDEQFF
TRBV5-4	TRBJ2-7	NA	CASSRYSYEQYF
TRBV14	TRBJ2-2	NA	CASSRRTGAAGELFF
TRBV10-1	TRBJ2-5	NA	CASSESGLKETQYF
TRBV6-2/TRBV6-3	TRBJ1-1	few	CASSRIQGEAFF
TRBV4-1	TRBJ1-2	NA	CASSQYSTGSSYTF
TRBV6-5	TRBJ2-7	NA	CASSYSIAGDSYEQYF
TRBV5-4	TRBJ2-7	NA	CASSLGAGLDYSYEQYF
TRBV4-3	TRBJ2-1	NA	CASSRTAGNEQFF
TRBV5-1	TRBJ2-3	NA	CASSLAGEGDTQYF
TRBV12-3/TRBV12-4	TRBJ1-2	NA	CASSPGQDYGYTF
TRBV6-5	TRBJ2-1	NA	CASSRRAPPEQFF
TRBV27	TRBJ1-2	NA	CASTMRQGSNYGYTF
TRBV5-1	TRBJ2-2	NA	CASSPSGQGIPGELFF
TRBV14	TRBJ2-7	NA	CASSRRTGWLEQYF
TRBV15	TRBJ1-3	few	CATSDTDRGYGNTIYF
TRBV19	TRBJ1-1	few	CASSPGVSGGVGRTEAFF
TRBV19	TRBJ2-5	NA	CASSIDLGGQETQYF
TRBV7-2	TRBJ1-5	NA	CASSLGVGTGNQPQHF
TRBV5-1	TRBJ2-1	NA	CASSLSAGENEQFF
TRBV4-3	TRBJ2-7	NA	CASSQVTGAPYEQYF
TRBV5-1	TRBJ2-5	NA	CASSLGGGLGETQYF
TRBV6-2/TRBV6-3	TRBJ2-5	NA	CASSYASGGQETQYF
TRBV25-1	TRBJ1-6	few	CASRASNSPLHF
TRBV3-1/TRBV3-2	TRBJ2-1	NA	CASSQGAKLRQFF
TRBV29-1	TRBJ1-4	NA	CSVEAGANEKLFF
TRBV10-2	TRBJ1-6	NA	CATSSGSSYNSPLHF
TRBV5-5	TRBJ1-4	NA	CASSTPGLGEKLFF
TRBV4-1	TRBJ2-2	once	CASSQVSQGTGELFF
TRBV11-2	TRBJ1-6	NA	CASSPTGVRPLHF
TRBV6-1	TRBJ2-1	few	CASSDRGTYNEQFF